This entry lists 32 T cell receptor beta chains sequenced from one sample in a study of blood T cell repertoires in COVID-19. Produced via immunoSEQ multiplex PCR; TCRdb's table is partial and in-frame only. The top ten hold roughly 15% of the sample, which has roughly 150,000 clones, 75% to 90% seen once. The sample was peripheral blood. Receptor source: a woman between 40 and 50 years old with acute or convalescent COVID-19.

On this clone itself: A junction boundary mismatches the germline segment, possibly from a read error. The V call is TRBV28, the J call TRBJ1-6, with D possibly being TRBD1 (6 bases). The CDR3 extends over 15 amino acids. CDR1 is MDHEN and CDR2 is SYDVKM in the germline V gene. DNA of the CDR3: TGTGCCAGCATTTTACAGGGAATTAATAATTCACCCCTCCACTTT. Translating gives CASILQGINNSPLHF. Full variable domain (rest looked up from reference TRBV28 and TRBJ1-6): DVKVTQSSRYLVKRTGEKVFLECVQDMDHENMFWYRQDPGLGLRLIYFSYDVKMKEKGDIPEGYSVSREKKERFSLILESASTNQTSMYLCASILQGINNSPLHFGNGTRLTVT.

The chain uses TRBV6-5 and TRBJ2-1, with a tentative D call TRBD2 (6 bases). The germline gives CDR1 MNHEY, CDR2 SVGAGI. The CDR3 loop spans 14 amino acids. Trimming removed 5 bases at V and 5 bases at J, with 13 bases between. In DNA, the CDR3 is TGTGCCAGCAGTACCGGGGGTTTGGACAATGAGCAGTTCTTC. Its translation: CASSTGGLDNEQFF.

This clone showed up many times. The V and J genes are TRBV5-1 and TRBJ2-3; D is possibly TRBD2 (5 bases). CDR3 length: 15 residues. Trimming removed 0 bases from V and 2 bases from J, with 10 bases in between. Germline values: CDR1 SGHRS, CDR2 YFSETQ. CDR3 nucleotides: TGCGCCAGCAGCTTGGGAATAGCGTACACAGATACGCAGTATTTT. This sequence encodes CASSLGIAYTDTQYF.

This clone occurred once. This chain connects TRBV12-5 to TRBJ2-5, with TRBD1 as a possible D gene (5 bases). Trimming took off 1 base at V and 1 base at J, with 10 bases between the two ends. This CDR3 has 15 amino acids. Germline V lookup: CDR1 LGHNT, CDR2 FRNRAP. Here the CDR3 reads CASGLEQGGQETQYF. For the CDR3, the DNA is TGTGCTAGTGGTTTGGAGCAGGGTGGCCAAGAGACCCAGTACTTC. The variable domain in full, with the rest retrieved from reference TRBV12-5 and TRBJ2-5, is DARVTQTPRHKVTEMGQEVTMRCQPILGHNTVFWYRQTMMQGLELLAYFRNRAPLDDSGMPKDRFSAEMPDATLATLKIQPSEPRDSAVYFCASGLEQGGQETQYFGPGTRLLVL.

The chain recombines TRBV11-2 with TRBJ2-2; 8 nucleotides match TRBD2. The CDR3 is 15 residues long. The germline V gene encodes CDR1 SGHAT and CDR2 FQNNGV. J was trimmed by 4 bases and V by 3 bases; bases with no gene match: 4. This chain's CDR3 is CASSLAGGGTGELFF. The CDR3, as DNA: TGTGCCAGCAGCTTGGCCGGGGGGGGCACCGGGGAGCTGTTTTTT.

In DNA form, the CDR3 reads TGTGCCAGTCTTGCGGGGGGGGACTATGGCTACACCTTC. This sequence encodes CASLAGGDYGYTF. The V call is TRBV12-3 or TRBV12-4, the J call TRBJ1-2, with D perhaps TRBD1 (5 bases). The V end lost 9 bases, the J end lost 3 bases, and 14 bases lay between the germline ends. This CDR3 is built from 13 residues.

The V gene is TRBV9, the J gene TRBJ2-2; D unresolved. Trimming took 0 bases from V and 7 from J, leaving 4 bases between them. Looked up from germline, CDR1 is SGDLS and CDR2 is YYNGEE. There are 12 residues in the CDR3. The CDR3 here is CASSVARGELFF. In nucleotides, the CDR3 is TGTGCCAGCAGCGTAGCTCGCGGGGAGCTGTTTTTT.

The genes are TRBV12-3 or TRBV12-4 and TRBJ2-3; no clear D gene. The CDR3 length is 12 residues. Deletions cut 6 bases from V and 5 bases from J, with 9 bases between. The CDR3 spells CASSPNLDTQYF. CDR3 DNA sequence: TGTGCCAGCAGCCCAAACTTAGATACGCAGTATTTT.

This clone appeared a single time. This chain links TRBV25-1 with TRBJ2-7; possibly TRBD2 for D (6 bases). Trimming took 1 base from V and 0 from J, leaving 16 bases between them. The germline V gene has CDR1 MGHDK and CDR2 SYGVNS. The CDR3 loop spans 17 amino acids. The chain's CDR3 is CASSEFWEVKGSYEQYF. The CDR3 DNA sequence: TGTGCCAGCAGTGAATTTTGGGAGGTCAAGGGCTCCTACGAGCAGTACTTC.

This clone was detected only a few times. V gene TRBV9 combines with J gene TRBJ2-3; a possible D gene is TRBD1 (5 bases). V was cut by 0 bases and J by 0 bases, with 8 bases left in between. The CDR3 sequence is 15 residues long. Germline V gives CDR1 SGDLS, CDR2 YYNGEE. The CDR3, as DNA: TGTGCCAGCAGCGTAGAGGGGCCTAGCACAGATACGCAGTATTTT. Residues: CASSVEGPSTDTQYF.

The CDR3 region has the DNA TGTGCCAGCAATAGCCGGACTGGGGAGCTGTTTTTT. Its translation: CASNSRTGELFF. This chain connects TRBV27 to TRBJ2-2, with D tentatively TRBD2 (5 bases). Trimming stripped 7 bases from V and 8 bases from J, with 11 bases between. In germline, CDR1 is MNHEY, CDR2 SMNVEV (reference sequence). The CDR3 runs to 12 residues.

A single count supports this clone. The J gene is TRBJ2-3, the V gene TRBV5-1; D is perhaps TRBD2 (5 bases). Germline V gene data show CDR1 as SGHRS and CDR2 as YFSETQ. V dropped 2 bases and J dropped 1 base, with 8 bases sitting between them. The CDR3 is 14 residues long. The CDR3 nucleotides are TGCGCCAGCAGCTTAGCGGAACGCACAGATACGCAGTATTTT. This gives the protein CASSLAERTDTQYF.

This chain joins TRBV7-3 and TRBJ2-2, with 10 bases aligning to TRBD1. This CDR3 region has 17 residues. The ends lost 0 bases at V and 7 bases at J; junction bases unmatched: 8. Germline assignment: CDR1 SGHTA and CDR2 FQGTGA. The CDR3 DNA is TGTGCCAGCAGCTTAACTCCGGGACAGGGGACGGTCGGGGAGCTGTTTTTT. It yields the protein CASSLTPGQGTVGELFF.

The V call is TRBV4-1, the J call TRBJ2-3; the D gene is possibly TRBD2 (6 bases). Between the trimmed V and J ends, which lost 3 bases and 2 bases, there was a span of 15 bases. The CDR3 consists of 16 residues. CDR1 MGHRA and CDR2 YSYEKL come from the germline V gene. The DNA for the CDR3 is TGCGCCAGCAGCCACGCGACCGGGACTTCCACAGATACGCAGTATTTT. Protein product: CASSHATGTSTDTQYF.

The CDR3: CASSGDRNTEAFF. The CDR3 bases are TGTGCCTCCTCGGGTGATAGGAACACTGAAGCTTTCTTT. The rearrangement joins TRBV30 to TRBJ1-1; D is undetermined. This CDR3 is built from 13 residues. Germline-derived CDR1 and CDR2 are GTSNPN and SVGIG (reference sequence). The V gene lost 7 bases and the J gene lost 1 base, with 13 bases spanning the gap.

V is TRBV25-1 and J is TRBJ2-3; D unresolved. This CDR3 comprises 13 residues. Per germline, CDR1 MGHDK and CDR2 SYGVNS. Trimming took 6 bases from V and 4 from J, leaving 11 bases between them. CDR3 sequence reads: CASRDTVSDTQYF. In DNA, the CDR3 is TGTGCCAGCAGGGATACAGTTTCAGATACGCAGTATTTT.

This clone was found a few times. CDR3: CASKGLIDYGYTF. DNA for the CDR3: TGTGCCAGCAAAGGACTCATCGATTATGGCTACACCTTC. The chain links TRBV12-3 or TRBV12-4 to TRBJ1-2; D not resolved. The CDR3 covers 13 residues. Trimming pared 7 bases from V and 5 bases from J, leaving 14 bases between.

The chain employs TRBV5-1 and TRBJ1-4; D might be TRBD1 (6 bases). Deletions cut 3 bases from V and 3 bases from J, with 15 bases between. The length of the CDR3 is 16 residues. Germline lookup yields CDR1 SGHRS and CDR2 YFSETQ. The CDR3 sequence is CASSYNADSPNEKLFF. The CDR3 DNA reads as TGCGCCAGCAGCTACAACGCGGACAGCCCTAATGAAAAACTGTTTTTT.

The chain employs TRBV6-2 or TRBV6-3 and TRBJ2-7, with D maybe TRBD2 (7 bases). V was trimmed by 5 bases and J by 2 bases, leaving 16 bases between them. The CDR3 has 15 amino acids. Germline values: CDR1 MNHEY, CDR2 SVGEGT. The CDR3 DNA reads TGTGCCAGCAGTAATCACGGGGGGCTTACCTACGAGCAGTACTTC. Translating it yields CASSNHGGLTYEQYF.

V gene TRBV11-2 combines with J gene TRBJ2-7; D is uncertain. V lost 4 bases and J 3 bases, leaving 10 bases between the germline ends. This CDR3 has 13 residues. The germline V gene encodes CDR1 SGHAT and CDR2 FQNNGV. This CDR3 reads CASSSDSLYEQYF. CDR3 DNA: TGTGCCAGCAGCTCCGATAGCCTCTACGAGCAGTACTTC.

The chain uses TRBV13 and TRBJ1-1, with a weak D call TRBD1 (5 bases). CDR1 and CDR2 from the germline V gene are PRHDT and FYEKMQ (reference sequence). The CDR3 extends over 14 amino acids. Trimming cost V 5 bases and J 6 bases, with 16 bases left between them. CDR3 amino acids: CASSPSWTRPEAFF. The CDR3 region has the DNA TGTGCCAGCAGCCCCTCCTGGACACGTCCTGAAGCTTTCTTT.

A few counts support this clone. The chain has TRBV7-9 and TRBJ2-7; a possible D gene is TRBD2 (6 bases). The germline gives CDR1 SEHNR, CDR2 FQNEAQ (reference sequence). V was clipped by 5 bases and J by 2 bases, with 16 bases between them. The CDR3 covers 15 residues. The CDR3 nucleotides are TGTGCCAGCAGCAAAGGGTGGGGACTGCCCTACGAGCAGTACTTC. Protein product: CASSKGWGLPYEQYF.

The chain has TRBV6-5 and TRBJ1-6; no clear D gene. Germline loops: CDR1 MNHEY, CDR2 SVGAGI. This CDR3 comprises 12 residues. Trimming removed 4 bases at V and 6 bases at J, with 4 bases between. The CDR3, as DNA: TGTGCCAGCAGTTCCCGTAATTCACCCCTCCACTTT. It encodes CASSSRNSPLHF.

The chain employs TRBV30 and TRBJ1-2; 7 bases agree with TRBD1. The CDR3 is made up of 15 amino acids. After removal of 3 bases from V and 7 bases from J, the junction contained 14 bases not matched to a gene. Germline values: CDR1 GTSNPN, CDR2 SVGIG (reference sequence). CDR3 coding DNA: TGTGCCTGGAGGACAGGGATGGGTGGTTCTTCTGGCTACACCTTC. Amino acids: CAWRTGMGGSSGYTF.

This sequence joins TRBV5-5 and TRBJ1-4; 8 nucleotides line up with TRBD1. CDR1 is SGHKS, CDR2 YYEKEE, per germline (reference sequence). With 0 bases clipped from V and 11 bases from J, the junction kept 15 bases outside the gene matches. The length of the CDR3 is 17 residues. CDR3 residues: CASSLEGTGIGDIKLFF. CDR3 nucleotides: TGTGCCAGCAGCTTGGAGGGGACAGGTATTGGTGATATTAAACTGTTTTTT. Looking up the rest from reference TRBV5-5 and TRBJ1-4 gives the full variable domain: DAGVTQSPTHLIKTRGQQVTLRCSPISGHKSVSWYQQVLGQGPQFIFQYYEKEERGRGNFPDRFSARQFPNYSSELNVNALLLGDSALYLCASSLEGTGIGDIKLFFGSGTQLSVL.

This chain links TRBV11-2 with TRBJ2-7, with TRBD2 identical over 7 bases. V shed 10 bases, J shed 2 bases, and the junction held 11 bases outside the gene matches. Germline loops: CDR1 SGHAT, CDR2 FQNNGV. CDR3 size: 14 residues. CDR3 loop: CATKLAGFPYEQYF. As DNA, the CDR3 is TGTGCCACCAAATTAGCGGGTTTTCCCTACGAGCAGTACTTC.

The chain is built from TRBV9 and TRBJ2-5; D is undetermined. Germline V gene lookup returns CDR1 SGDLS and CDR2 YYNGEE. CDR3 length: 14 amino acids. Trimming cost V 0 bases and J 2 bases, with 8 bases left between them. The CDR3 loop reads CASSVGASQETQYF. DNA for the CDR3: TGTGCCAGCAGCGTAGGGGCCAGTCAAGAGACCCAGTACTTC.

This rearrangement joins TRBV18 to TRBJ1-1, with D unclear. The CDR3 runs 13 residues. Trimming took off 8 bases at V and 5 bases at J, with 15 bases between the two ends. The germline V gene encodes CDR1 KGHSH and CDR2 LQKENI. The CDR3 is CASTNREGTEAFF. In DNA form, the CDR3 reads TGTGCCAGCACGAATAGGGAGGGTACTGAAGCTTTCTTT. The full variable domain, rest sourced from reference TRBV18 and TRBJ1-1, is NAGVMQNPRHLVRRRGQEARLRCSPMKGHSHVYWYRQLPEEGLKFMVYLQKENIIDESGMPKERFSAEFPKEGPSILRIQQVVRGDSAAYFCASTNREGTEAFFGQGTRLTVV.

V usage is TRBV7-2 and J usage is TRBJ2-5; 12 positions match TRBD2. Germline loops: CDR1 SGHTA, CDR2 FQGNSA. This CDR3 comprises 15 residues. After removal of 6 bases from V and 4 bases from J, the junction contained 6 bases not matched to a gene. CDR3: CASRASGRAGETQYF. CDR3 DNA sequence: TGTGCCAGCAGGGCTAGCGGGAGGGCCGGAGAGACCCAGTACTTC. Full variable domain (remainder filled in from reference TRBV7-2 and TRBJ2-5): GAGVSQSPSNKVTEKGKDVELRCDPISGHTALYWYRQSLGQGLEFLIYFQGNSAPDKSGLPSDRFSAERTGGSVSTLTIQRTQQEDSAVYLCASRASGRAGETQYFGPGTRLLVL.

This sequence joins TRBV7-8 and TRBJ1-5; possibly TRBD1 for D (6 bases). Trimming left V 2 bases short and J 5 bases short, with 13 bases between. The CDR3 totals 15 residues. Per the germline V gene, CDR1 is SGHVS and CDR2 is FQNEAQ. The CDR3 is CASSLFQGRDQPQHF. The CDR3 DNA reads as TGTGCCAGCAGCTTATTTCAGGGGCGGGATCAGCCCCAGCATTTT.

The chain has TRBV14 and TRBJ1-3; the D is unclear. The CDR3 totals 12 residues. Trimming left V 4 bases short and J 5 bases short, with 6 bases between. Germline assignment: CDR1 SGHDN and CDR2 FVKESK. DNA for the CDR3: TGTGCCAGCAGCCCTACCCGAAACACCATATATTTT. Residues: CASSPTRNTIYF.

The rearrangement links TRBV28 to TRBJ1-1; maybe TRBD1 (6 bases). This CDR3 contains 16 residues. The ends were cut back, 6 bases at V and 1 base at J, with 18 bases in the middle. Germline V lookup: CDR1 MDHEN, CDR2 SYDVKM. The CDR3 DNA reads TGTGCCAGCAGCAGCCCTCATGGACAGAAGAACACTGAAGCTTTCTTT. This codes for CASSSPHGQKNTEAFF. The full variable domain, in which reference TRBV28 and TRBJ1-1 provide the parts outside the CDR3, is DVKVTQSSRYLVKRTGEKVFLECVQDMDHENMFWYRQDPGLGLRLIYFSYDVKMKEKGDIPEGYSVSREKKERFSLILESASTNQTSMYLCASSSPHGQKNTEAFFGQGTRLTVV.